These 8 T cell receptor beta chains came from one sample sequenced in a study of cytomegalovirus exposure and HLA in healthy donors (dated 2017 in TCRdb). The method was the immunoSEQ multiplex PCR assay. For the multiplex PCR, a mixture combining 60 forward primers for TCR Vbeta segments and 13 reverse primers for TCR Jbeta segments was used. TCRdb took over this immuneACCESS table, retaining in-frame rearrangements with V and J assigned. Such tables are incomplete; in checked studies, under half of the missing clones stem from an unresolved V gene, and the remainder is unexplained. The sample table shows 120,000 or so clones, and 80% are seen once. The top ten clonotypes cover 2.5% to 3% of the sample. Material: PBMCs. The receptors were gathered from a woman aged 60-75 years in good health and CMV-seropositive.

In this sample, this clone turned up once. The gene calls are TRBV6-1 and TRBJ2-3; 10 nucleotides align to TRBD1. Trimming at V came to 6 bases and at J to 4 bases, leaving 7 bases not matched to a gene. The CDR3 length is 15 residues. Germline V gene data show CDR1 as MNHNS and CDR2 as SASEGT. CDR3 nucleotides: TGTGCCAGCAGAAGACAGGGGGCCCTGCCAGATACGCAGTATTTT. It translates to CASRRQGALPDTQYF.

This chain uses TRBV19 with TRBJ1-5; 9 bases agree with TRBD1. The CDR3 contains 15 residues. Trimming cost V 5 bases and J 6 bases; bases outside gene matches: 8. Germline V lookup: CDR1 LNHDA, CDR2 SQIVND (reference sequence). CDR3 sequence reads: CASSGGTGIGQPQHF. CDR3 DNA sequence: TGTGCCAGTAGTGGAGGGACAGGGATAGGTCAGCCCCAGCATTTT. Together with reference TRBV19 and TRBJ1-5, the CDR3 gives the full variable domain: DGGITQSPKYLFRKEGQNVTLSCEQNLNHDAMYWYRQDPGQGLRLIYYSQIVNDFQKGDIAEGYSVSREKKESFPLTVTSAQKNPTAFYLCASSGGTGIGQPQHFGDGTRLSIL.

This rearrangement joins TRBV14 to TRBJ2-5; either TRBD1 or TRBD2 may fit D (5 bases each). The DNA end lines up better with TRBJ2-7; the J call may be wrong. CDR1 is SGHDN, CDR2 FVKESK, per germline. This CDR3 is built from 15 residues. The CDR3 sequence is CASSEQVVGAYEQYF. The CDR3, as DNA: TGTGCCAGCAGCGAACAGGTTGTGGGGGCCTACGAGCAGTACTTC.

This clone was found a few times. The chain has TRBV25-1 and TRBJ2-5; D might be TRBD1 (6 bases). The last part of the DNA fits TRBJ2-7 better; the J call may be wrong. From germline, CDR1 is MGHDK and CDR2 SYGVNS. CDR3 length equals 12 residues. In nucleotides, the CDR3 is TGTGCCAGCAGTATCTCAGGGGACGAGCAGTACTTC. Translation: CASSISGDEQYF.

This clone showed up just once. The gene calls are TRBV7-3 and TRBJ2-1, with 9 nucleotides matching TRBD2. Germline V CDR1 and CDR2: SGHTA, FQGTGA. V lost 1 base to trimming and J lost 0 bases; unmatched junction nucleotides: 1. The CDR3 is 16 amino acids. The CDR3 DNA reads as TGTGCCAGCAGCTTAAAACTAGCGGGCTCCTACAATGAGCAGTTCTTC. Protein: CASSLKLAGSYNEQFF.

This clone was observed a single time. Different DNA sequences within this sample yield the same CDR3. The chain couples TRBV5-1 to TRBJ2-6; TRBD1 might be the D (6 bases). The CDR3 covers 13 residues. Trimming cost V 4 bases and J 5 bases, with 7 bases left between them. Looked up from germline, CDR1 is SGHRS and CDR2 is YFSETQ. CDR3 residues: CASSRDRANVLTF. The CDR3 DNA reads as TGCGCCAGCAGCAGGGACAGGGCCAACGTCCTGACTTTC.

The chain recombines TRBV5-1 with TRBJ2-2; D ambiguous. With 2 bases removed from V and 0 bases from J, the gap between germline ends came to 8 bases. Germline CDR1 and CDR2: SGHRS and YFSETQ. The CDR3 runs 15 residues. As DNA, the CDR3 is TGCGCCAGCAGCTTAAGCACAGCGAACACCGGGGAGCTGTTTTTT. Translating it yields CASSLSTANTGELFF.

The chain joins TRBV9 to TRBJ2-3; D is undetermined. There are 14 residues in the CDR3. The V end was cut by 4 bases, the J end by 2 bases, with 11 bases between. The V gene's germline CDR1 is SGDLS and CDR2 YYNGEE. This CDR3 is CASSLRSLTDTQYF. The CDR3 nucleotides are TGTGCCAGCAGCCTCCGGAGTCTCACAGATACGCAGTATTTT.